These 23 T cell receptor beta chains share one sample of origin, sequenced in a study of shared clonotypes between healthy human individuals. Profiling relied on immunoSEQ multiplex PCR, and the TCRdb table lists in-frame clones only, not all of them. The repertoire has over 300,000 clones, about nine tenths of them found once; the top ten carry roughly 15%. Material: memory CD8+ T cells sorted from blood. The subset here: CD45RO+ cells pooled with CCR7-negative TemRA cells. The receptors were sampled from a man younger than 30 in good health.

This chain links TRBV2 with TRBJ2-7; no clear D. Trimming removed 5 bases at V and 5 bases at J, with 13 bases between. This CDR3 spans 13 amino acids. Germline V gene sequence: CDR1 SNHLY, CDR2 FYNNEI. Written as DNA, the CDR3 is TGTGCCAGCAGTTGGGTAGGCCGGGACGAGCAGTACTTC. This gives the protein CASSWVGRDEQYF.

The chain links TRBV5-1 to TRBJ1-2; D gene uncertain. Germline V CDR1 and CDR2: SGHRS, YFSETQ. Trimming stripped 1 base from V and 1 base from J, with 8 bases between. The CDR3 length is 14 residues. In DNA form, the CDR3 reads TGCGCCAGCAGCTTGCGGGTTTATAACTATGGCTACACCTTC. It yields the protein CASSLRVYNYGYTF.

The J gene is TRBJ2-7, the V gene TRBV5-5, with 13 bases lining up with TRBD2. The CDR3 covers 15 residues. CDR1 is SGHKS, CDR2 YYEKEE, per germline (reference sequence). V lost 3 bases, J lost 11 bases, and 11 bases stayed unmatched. The CDR3 coding sequence is TGTGCCAGCAGCTCCGCCGGGACTAGCGGGACACAAGAGTACTTC. This encodes CASSSAGTSGTQEYF.

V and J are TRBV4-3 and TRBJ2-3; 8 nucleotides agree with TRBD2. Looked up from germline, CDR1 is LGHNA and CDR2 is YSLEER. The CDR3 consists of 15 residues. Losses at the gene ends were 3 bases for V and 3 bases for J; bases not matched to a gene: 5. The CDR3 here is CASSHSGSETDTQYF. The DNA of the CDR3 is TGCGCCAGCAGCCACAGCGGGAGTGAAACAGATACGCAGTATTTT.

V usage is TRBV2 and J usage is TRBJ2-7; 13 bases are a match to TRBD2. Germline lookup yields CDR1 SNHLY and CDR2 FYNNEI. The CDR3 is 12 amino acids. Losses at the gene ends were 10 bases for V and 7 bases for J; bases not matched to a gene: 4. CDR3 nucleotide sequence: TGTGCCACACAGGGACTAGCGGGAGAGCAGTACTTC. Its translation: CATQGLAGEQYF.

The chain recombines TRBV7-8 with TRBJ2-2; no clear D. The CDR3 contains 11 residues. V lost 5 bases, J lost 10 bases, and 8 bases lay in between. Germline CDR1 SGHVS, CDR2 FQNEAQ. The CDR3 nucleotides are TGTGCCAGCAGCCCGAGCCTGGAGCTGTTTTTT. Translation: CASSPSLELFF.

This clone was detected only a few times. The chain recombines TRBV11-2 with TRBJ2-7; TRBD1 or TRBD2 may be the D gene (6 bases each). The CDR3 totals 14 residues. Trimming left V 3 bases short and J 4 bases short, with 13 bases between. The V gene's germline CDR1 is SGHAT and CDR2 FQNNGV. The DNA for the CDR3 is TGTGCCAGCAGCTTTGGTGGGGGGCGGTACGAGCAGTACTTC. This codes for CASSFGGGRYEQYF. Filled out from reference TRBV11-2 and TRBJ2-7, the complete variable domain reads EAGVAQSPRYKIIEKRQSVAFWCNPISGHATLYWYQQILGQGPKLLIQFQNNGVVDDSQLPKDRFSAERLKGVDSTLKIQPAKLEDSAVYLCASSFGGGRYEQYFGPGTRLTVT.

This clone was detected only once. The chain uses TRBV7-9 and TRBJ2-6, with D hard to call. Trimming cost V 8 bases and J 0 bases, with 5 bases left between them. Looked up from germline, CDR1 is SEHNR and CDR2 is FQNEAQ (reference sequence). This CDR3 is built from 13 residues. The CDR3 DNA sequence: TGTGCCAGCGGGGTCTCTGGGGCCAACGTCCTGACTTTC. Its protein is CASGVSGANVLTF.

The chain carries TRBV9 and TRBJ2-7, with 7 bases identical to TRBD2. Trimming at V came to 4 bases and at J to 4 bases, leaving 11 bases not matched to a gene. From germline, CDR1 is SGDLS and CDR2 YYNGEE. The CDR3 runs 15 residues. The CDR3 region has the DNA TGTGCCAGCAGCCCAAGGCGGGAGAATCGGTACGAGCAGTACTTC. Protein product: CASSPRRENRYEQYF.

The chain links TRBV4-3 to TRBJ2-7; a weak D match, TRBD1 (5 bases). The germline V and J ends were trimmed by 1 base and 3 bases, with 7 bases remaining between them. From germline, CDR1 is LGHNA and CDR2 YSLEER. CDR3 length: 13 amino acids. The CDR3 nucleotides read TGCGCCAGCAGCCAAGTCCAGGGCTACGAGCAGTACTTC. Translated: CASSQVQGYEQYF.

This clone has a single count. V is TRBV27 and J is TRBJ2-2; D call uncertain. The germline V and J ends were trimmed by 3 bases and 6 bases, with 5 bases remaining between them. CDR1 and CDR2 (germline): MNHEY, SMNVEV (reference sequence). This CDR3 contains 12 residues. CDR3 protein: CASSLRAGELFF. The DNA of the CDR3 is TGTGCCAGCAGTTTGAGAGCCGGGGAGCTGTTTTTT.

This clone was found many times. The gene calls are TRBV6-5 and TRBJ1-2, with 7 bases that match TRBD1. V trimming: 5 bases; J trimming: 10 bases; junction bases outside the gene matches: 7. Germline values: CDR1 MNHEY, CDR2 SVGAGI. The CDR3 has 12 amino acids. The CDR3 loop reads CASSLPTGPYTF. CDR3 in DNA: TGTGCCAGCAGTCTTCCGACAGGGCCCTACACCTTC.

CDR3 nucleotide sequence: TGTGCCAGCAGCGGACCGATGGAAGAGACCCAGTACTTC. Protein: CASSGPMEETQYF. The chain uses TRBV9 and TRBJ2-5; D is ambiguous. This CDR3 has 13 residues. V shed 3 bases and J shed 3 bases, with 9 bases lying between them. Germline loops: CDR1 SGDLS, CDR2 YYNGEE.

The V and J genes are TRBV9 and TRBJ2-7; no clear D. Trimming left V 4 bases short and J 1 base short, with 15 bases between. CDR1 is SGDLS, CDR2 YYNGEE, per germline. The CDR3 is 15 residues long. The CDR3: CASSLAAAVSYEQYF. CDR3 coding DNA: TGTGCCAGCAGCCTCGCCGCGGCAGTATCCTACGAGCAGTACTTC.

This clone was seen a few times. The CDR3 loop is CASSPSGTGRYGYTF. CDR3 DNA: TGTGCCAGCAGCCCCTCCGGGACGGGACGCTATGGCTACACCTTC. The chain has TRBV7-2 and TRBJ1-2, with D perhaps matching TRBD1 (5 bases). There are 15 residues in the CDR3. In germline, CDR1 is SGHTA, CDR2 FQGNSA. Trimming pared 5 bases from V and 4 bases from J, leaving 17 bases between.

The V and J genes are TRBV4-1 and TRBJ1-1; TRBD1 matches at 7 bases. The CDR3 is 14 residues long. V was pared by 4 bases and J by 3 bases, with 5 bases of the junction left unmatched. Germline-derived CDR1 and CDR2 are MGHRA and YSYEKL. The DNA for the CDR3 is TGCGCCAGCAGCCCAGGGGGTTCGTACACTGAAGCTTTCTTT. This encodes CASSPGGSYTEAFF.

This chain uses TRBV19 with TRBJ1-2; tentatively, D is TRBD1 (5 bases). The V end lost 5 bases, the J end lost 7 bases, and 23 bases lay between the germline ends. Germline lookup yields CDR1 LNHDA and CDR2 SQIVND (reference sequence). The CDR3 contains 16 residues. This CDR3 reads CASSPDGHAPLPGYTF. In DNA form, the CDR3 reads TGTGCCAGTAGTCCCGATGGACACGCGCCTTTGCCTGGCTACACCTTC. The full variable domain, in which reference TRBV19 and TRBJ1-2 provide the parts outside the CDR3, is DGGITQSPKYLFRKEGQNVTLSCEQNLNHDAMYWYRQDPGQGLRLIYYSQIVNDFQKGDIAEGYSVSREKKESFPLTVTSAQKNPTAFYLCASSPDGHAPLPGYTFGSGTRLTVV.

The V and J genes are TRBV5-1 and TRBJ2-7, with D possibly matching TRBD2 (5 bases). The germline V gene encodes CDR1 SGHRS and CDR2 YFSETQ. This CDR3 spans 15 amino acids. V shed 1 base and J shed 4 bases, with 15 bases lying between them. CDR3 nucleotide sequence: TGCGCCAGCAGCTTGAACCCTCACGGGGAGTACGAGCAGTACTTC. Translation: CASSLNPHGEYEQYF.

V is TRBV6-5 and J is TRBJ1-1; D uncertain. This CDR3 has 14 residues. Trimming stripped 4 bases from V and 3 bases from J, with 12 bases between. CDR1 is MNHEY and CDR2 is SVGAGI in the germline V gene. The CDR3 bases are TGTGCCAGCAGTTCCCCCTCCGGTTACACTGAAGCTTTCTTT. Translating gives CASSSPSGYTEAFF.

Remarks on this clone: The same CDR3 is also encoded by other DNA sequences in this sample. V and J are TRBV9 and TRBJ2-3; either TRBD1 or TRBD2 may fit D (6 bases each). The CDR3 sequence is 14 residues long. Trimming removed 4 bases from V and 0 bases from J, with 9 bases in between. Germline V gene sequence: CDR1 SGDLS, CDR2 YYNGEE. The CDR3 region has the DNA TGTGCCAGCAGCCCCGGGGGCAGCACAGATACGCAGTATTTT. Its protein product is CASSPGGSTDTQYF.

The V gene is TRBV10-2, the J gene TRBJ2-7, with D unresolved. From germline, CDR1 is WSHSY and CDR2 SAAADI. With 10 bases removed from V and 5 bases from J, the gap between germline ends came to 21 bases. CDR3 size: 14 residues. The CDR3 sequence is CATTKGASENEQYF. The CDR3, as DNA: TGCGCCACCACTAAGGGCGCTTCTGAGAACGAGCAGTACTTC.

This clone has only one observation. The V call is TRBV28, the J call TRBJ1-5; D is unresolved. The CDR3 sequence is 16 residues long. CDR1 is MDHEN, CDR2 SYDVKM, per germline. V shed 5 bases and J shed 2 bases, with 16 bases lying between them. Here the CDR3 DNA reads TGTGCCAGCAGTGGATCGAGGGTTTCCGGCAATCAGCCCCAGCATTTT. Translated: CASSGSRVSGNQPQHF.

This chain links TRBV19 with TRBJ2-7; D remains ambiguous. V was pared by 5 bases and J by 0 bases, with 11 bases between. Looked up from germline, CDR1 is LNHDA and CDR2 is SQIVND (reference sequence). CDR3 length: 14 residues. In DNA, the CDR3 is TGTGCCAGTAGTTACGGCGGTTCCTCCTACGAGCAGTACTTC. This gives the protein CASSYGGSSYEQYF.